This T cell receptor (beta chain) was found in a study of shared clonotypes between healthy human individuals. Study in general: Those who served as donors were a couple of women and a few men between the ages of 18 and 49.

Per the germline V gene, CDR1 is SGDLS and CDR2 is YYNGEE. The CDR3 is made up of 15 amino acids. V lost 0 bases and J 1 base, leaving 10 bases between the germline ends. None of the donors, who were healthy HIV-negative adults, had recently had acute infections or vaccinations. The sequenced material, unsorted PBMC DNA, was run on ten immunoSEQ deep assay plates. The method was immunoSEQ multiplex PCR; TCRdb's version includes in-frame clones alone and lacks a portion of them. The table has about half a million clones, 79% seen once. The study's findings and limits: The represented genetic and exposure-history diversity was limited by the small number of donors.

Comments on this clone: The antigen is not known.

The TCR comes from a woman aged 40 to 50 in good health. Some clones in this sample may be carry-over from other donors' samples. The chain employs TRBV9 and TRBJ2-5, with D tentatively TRBD1 (5 bases). The specimen sequenced was PBMCs. CDR3 DNA: TGTGCCAGCAGCGTAGCATCAGGGCTCCAAGAGACCCAGTACTTC. It encodes CASSVASGLQETQYF. Together with reference TRBV9 and TRBJ2-5, the CDR3 gives the full variable domain: DSGVTQTPKHLITATGQRVTLRCSPRSGDLSVYWYQQSLDQGLQFLIQYYNGEERAKGNILERFSAQQFPDLHSELNLSSLELGDSALYFCASSVASGLQETQYFGPGTRLLVL.